The clone carrying this TCR beta chain came up a few times. Its cognate antigen is unknown. Reverse transcription used approximately 500 ng RNA and constant-region primers for alpha and beta. Each of the alpha and beta chains got its own library through chain-specific third strand synthesis with indices. Priming off the SP2 site generated the second strand. TCRdb ran MiXCR on the 5' RACE reads and lists one entry per CDR3 protein. Here the sample spans around 13,000 distinct CDR3 sequences, roughly 9.6% being singletons. The record originates from a study of HIV-infected patients and healthy controls. The junction had 5 bases not matched to a gene; V was cut back by 5 bases and J by 1 base. The germline V gene has CDR1 MNHEY and CDR2 SVGEGT. The CDR3 has 16 amino acids. The repertoire came from unfractionated whole blood and reflected all unsorted peripheral T cells. General observations from the study: Untreated HIV+ repertoires had roughly threefold fewer distinct CDR3s and lower Shannon diversity than healthy controls. Healthy controls carried many MAIT alpha-chain CDR3s, while HIV+ repertoires had few. HIV-infected patients and controls differed significantly in mean usage of eight alpha and eight beta V genes.

The chain recombines TRBV6-2 or TRBV6-3 with TRBJ2-6; TRBD1 agrees at 7 bases. Sample: blood. This receptor was taken from an adult in good health. CDR3 in amino acids: CASSSRQGSGANVLTF. DNA of the CDR3: TGTGCCAGCAGTAGCCGACAGGGATCTGGGGCCAACGTCCTGACTTTC.